A selection of T cell receptor beta chains follows, all from one sample in a study of Ad26.COV2.S vaccination and SARS-CoV-2 variants. Only in-frame clones appear in the TCRdb table, and some are missing; sequencing was by immunoSEQ multiplex PCR. The sample contains 200,000 to 300,000 clones, 88% of which appear only once. The sequencing used peripheral blood, collected in a trial of Ad26.COV2.S vaccine versus placebo. These receptors were collected from a person aged 18 to 59 who received the Ad26.COV2.S COVID-19 vaccine or a placebo. CDR3s include the opening cysteine and the closing phenylalanine or tryptophan. Fields, in order: clone size, V gene, D gene, J gene, CDR3 DNA, CDR3 protein. A D gene is named only where the DNA matches it firmly. For some rows the clone size is stated as once, few or many, or as a class when expanded; others skip it.

clone_size: NA; v_call: TRBV4-1; d_call: TRBD2; j_call: TRBJ2-3; cdr3_nt: TGCGCCAGCAGCCAAGATAGCGGGGGGGCCTGGGATACGCAGTATTTT; cdr3_aa: CASSQDSGGAWDTQYF
clone_size: NA; v_call: TRBV4-3; d_call: NA; j_call: TRBJ2-6; cdr3_nt: TGCGCCAGCAGCCAAGATATGGCCAGTACCTCTGGGGCCAACGTCCTGACTTTC; cdr3_aa: CASSQDMASTSGANVLTF
clone_size: NA; v_call: TRBV6-5; d_call: NA; j_call: TRBJ1-1; cdr3_nt: TGTGCCAGCAGTTACGCGGCAGCTTTATTGAACACTGAAGCTTTCTTT; cdr3_aa: CASSYAAALLNTEAFF
clone_size: NA; v_call: TRBV12-5; d_call: TRBD1; j_call: TRBJ1-1; cdr3_nt: TGTGCTAGTGGTTTGGTACACGAGGGCTTCATCCAGGGGGGAAAGAACACTGAAGCTTTCTTT; cdr3_aa: CASGLVHEGFIQGGKNTEAFF
clone_size: NA; v_call: TRBV6-4; d_call: TRBD2; j_call: TRBJ2-7; cdr3_nt: TGTGCCAGCAGTGACGGTGGACTAGCGGGCTACGAGCAGTACTTC; cdr3_aa: CASSDGGLAGYEQYF
clone_size: NA; v_call: TRBV2; d_call: NA; j_call: TRBJ2-4; cdr3_nt: TGTGCCAGCAGTGAAGCGCTTGAAGGGTCACAAAACATTCAGTACTTC; cdr3_aa: CASSEALEGSQNIQYF
clone_size: NA; v_call: TRBV10-3; d_call: NA; j_call: TRBJ2-3; cdr3_nt: TGTGCCATCAGGGGCACAGATACGCAGTATTTT; cdr3_aa: CAIRGTDTQYF
clone_size: NA; v_call: TRBV10-2; d_call: TRBD1; j_call: TRBJ1-3; cdr3_nt: TGCGCCAGCAGAGGGACAGGGAGCTCTGGAAACACCATATATTTT; cdr3_aa: CASRGTGSSGNTIYF
clone_size: NA; v_call: TRBV2; d_call: NA; j_call: TRBJ2-5; cdr3_nt: TGTGCCAGCAGGCTCACAGGACTACAAGAGACCCAGTACTTC; cdr3_aa: CASRLTGLQETQYF
clone_size: NA; v_call: TRBV1; d_call: NA; j_call: TRBJ2-5; cdr3_nt: TGCACCAGCAGCCAAGATTGGCCTAGCGGGGACCTGTACCAAGAGACCCAGTACTTC; cdr3_aa: CTSSQDWPSGDLYQETQYF
clone_size: NA; v_call: TRBV7-9; d_call: NA; j_call: TRBJ1-1; cdr3_nt: TGTGCCAGCAGCTTAGGCTCCCCCGCTTTCTTT; cdr3_aa: CASSLGSPAFF
clone_size: NA; v_call: TRBV5-6; d_call: TRBD2; j_call: TRBJ2-5; cdr3_nt: TGTGCCAGCAGCTTGGATCCAGCGGGGTTAGAGACCCAGTACTTC; cdr3_aa: CASSLDPAGLETQYF
clone_size: NA; v_call: TRBV7-2; d_call: NA; j_call: TRBJ1-1; cdr3_nt: TGTGCCAGCAGCCCCCCGGGGAGGGGGGCTTTCTTT; cdr3_aa: CASSPPGRGAFF
clone_size: NA; v_call: TRBV5-6; d_call: NA; j_call: TRBJ1-2; cdr3_nt: TGTGCCAGCAGCTTGGTCGGGGTGAACTATGGCTACACCTTC; cdr3_aa: CASSLVGVNYGYTF
clone_size: NA; v_call: TRBV19; d_call: NA; j_call: TRBJ1-2; cdr3_nt: TGTGCCAGTTCCAATGGGAACGCCAACTATGGCTACACCTTC; cdr3_aa: CASSNGNANYGYTF
clone_size: NA; v_call: TRBV10-3; d_call: NA; j_call: TRBJ1-1; cdr3_nt: TGTGCCATCAGTGAGTCGGTCAGGGAGGCTTTCTTT; cdr3_aa: CAISESVREAFF
clone_size: NA; v_call: TRBV18; d_call: NA; j_call: TRBJ1-4; cdr3_nt: TGTGCCAGCTCACCAAGATCGAGTAATGAAAAACTGTTTTTT; cdr3_aa: CASSPRSSNEKLFF
clone_size: NA; v_call: TRBV24-1; d_call: NA; j_call: TRBJ2-1; cdr3_nt: TGTGCCACCAGTGAGGGTGGGAGGAATGAGCAGTTCTTC; cdr3_aa: CATSEGGRNEQFF
clone_size: NA; v_call: TRBV7-2; d_call: NA; j_call: TRBJ2-3; cdr3_nt: TGTGCCAGCAGCTTGATGTGGGGGGCAAGCACAGATACGCAGTATTTT; cdr3_aa: CASSLMWGASTDTQYF
clone_size: NA; v_call: TRBV5-1; d_call: NA; j_call: TRBJ2-4; cdr3_nt: TGCGCCAGCAGCCCTCAACTTGGGGCCAAAAACATTCAGTACTTC; cdr3_aa: CASSPQLGAKNIQYF
clone_size: once; v_call: TRBV19; d_call: TRBD2; j_call: TRBJ2-1; cdr3_nt: TGTGCCAGTAGTATCCCGGGAGGGCCCTACAATGAGCAGTTCTTC; cdr3_aa: CASSIPGGPYNEQFF
clone_size: NA; v_call: TRBV15; d_call: TRBD1; j_call: TRBJ2-7; cdr3_nt: TGTGCCACCAGCAGAGAGAGGGGGCCACCATACGAGCAGTACTTC; cdr3_aa: CATSRERGPPYEQYF
clone_size: NA; v_call: TRBV7-8; d_call: NA; j_call: TRBJ1-5; cdr3_nt: TGTGCCAGCAGCTTAGCGGGTGCTCAGCCCCAGCATTTT; cdr3_aa: CASSLAGAQPQHF
clone_size: NA; v_call: TRBV18; d_call: NA; j_call: TRBJ2-6; cdr3_nt: TGTGCCAGCTCAGAGACAGGTAACTCTGGGGCCAACGTCCTGACTTTC; cdr3_aa: CASSETGNSGANVLTF
clone_size: NA; v_call: TRBV9; d_call: TRBD2; j_call: TRBJ2-3; cdr3_nt: TGTGCCAGCAGCGTTTCCGGGACTAGGGATACGCAGTATTTT; cdr3_aa: CASSVSGTRDTQYF
clone_size: NA; v_call: TRBV18; d_call: NA; j_call: TRBJ2-1; cdr3_nt: TGTGCCAGCTCACGATACAGGGAATCCACAGGATCCTACAATGAGCAGTTCTTC; cdr3_aa: CASSRYRESTGSYNEQFF
clone_size: NA; v_call: TRBV5-5; d_call: TRBD2; j_call: TRBJ2-3; cdr3_nt: TGTGCCAGCAGCTTGGGGCCCAGCGGGGGGATTGCAGATACGCAGTATTTT; cdr3_aa: CASSLGPSGGIADTQYF
clone_size: NA; v_call: TRBV7-8; d_call: TRBD1; j_call: TRBJ1-4; cdr3_nt: TGTGCCAGCAGCCCAGGGACAGGGTCGGGATTTAATGAAAAACTGTTTTTT; cdr3_aa: CASSPGTGSGFNEKLFF
clone_size: NA; v_call: TRBV9; d_call: TRBD1; j_call: TRBJ2-2; cdr3_nt: TGTGCCAGCAGCGTAAAACAGGGGGGAGCGAACACCGGGGAGCTGTTTTTT; cdr3_aa: CASSVKQGGANTGELFF
clone_size: NA; v_call: TRBV28; d_call: NA; j_call: TRBJ2-7; cdr3_nt: TGTGCCAGCACCGAGGCCCGGGTAGCAGGGCGCCACGAGCAGTACTTC; cdr3_aa: CASTEARVAGRHEQYF
clone_size: NA; v_call: TRBV15; d_call: NA; j_call: TRBJ2-1; cdr3_nt: TGTGCCACCAGCAGAGATTTAGGCCGGGACTTGAGGGATGAGCAGTTCTTC; cdr3_aa: CATSRDLGRDLRDEQFF
clone_size: NA; v_call: TRBV7-3; d_call: NA; j_call: TRBJ1-2; cdr3_nt: TGTGCCAGCAGCTTAACCCCAGATTATGGCTACACCTTC; cdr3_aa: CASSLTPDYGYTF
clone_size: once; v_call: TRBV30; d_call: NA; j_call: TRBJ1-4; cdr3_nt: TGTGCCTGGAGTGTACAGCAAAGGGAAAAACTGTTTTTT; cdr3_aa: CAWSVQQREKLFF
clone_size: NA; v_call: TRBV30; d_call: NA; j_call: TRBJ1-1; cdr3_nt: TGTGCCTGGAGCGCTCAGAGTGGCACTGAAGCTTTCTTT; cdr3_aa: CAWSAQSGTEAFF
clone_size: NA; v_call: TRBV7-9; d_call: TRBD1; j_call: TRBJ2-7; cdr3_nt: TGTGCCAGCAGCTCCCTGACAGGGCTGTACTTC; cdr3_aa: CASSSLTGLYF
clone_size: NA; v_call: TRBV12-3/TRBV12-4; d_call: NA; j_call: TRBJ2-1; cdr3_nt: TGTGCCAGCAGTTTTTCCGGCAATGAGCAGTTCTTC; cdr3_aa: CASSFSGNEQFF
clone_size: NA; v_call: TRBV24-1; d_call: NA; j_call: TRBJ2-3; cdr3_nt: TGTGCCACCAGTGATTTCGGGGGCGAGGGCACAGATACGCAGTATTTT; cdr3_aa: CATSDFGGEGTDTQYF
clone_size: NA; v_call: TRBV7-9; d_call: NA; j_call: TRBJ1-1; cdr3_nt: TGTGCCAGCAGCTTTCCCGGGGAAGCTTTCTTT; cdr3_aa: CASSFPGEAFF
clone_size: NA; v_call: TRBV28; d_call: NA; j_call: TRBJ1-5; cdr3_nt: TGTGCCAGCAGGCCGACAGGACCCTACAATCAGCCCCAGCATTTT; cdr3_aa: CASRPTGPYNQPQHF
clone_size: NA; v_call: TRBV28; d_call: NA; j_call: TRBJ1-5; cdr3_nt: TGTGCCAGCAGTTCAGGACCGCATACACAGGGTCAGCCCCAGCATTTT; cdr3_aa: CASSSGPHTQGQPQHF
clone_size: NA; v_call: TRBV7-9; d_call: TRBD1; j_call: TRBJ1-6; cdr3_nt: TGTGCCAGCAGCCTTGGACAGGCCAGCTCACCCCTCCACTTT; cdr3_aa: CASSLGQASSPLHF
clone_size: few; v_call: TRBV6-2/TRBV6-3; d_call: NA; j_call: TRBJ2-5; cdr3_nt: TGTGCCAGCAGTTACAGAGGAGAGACCCAGTACTTC; cdr3_aa: CASSYRGETQYF
clone_size: once; v_call: TRBV30; d_call: NA; j_call: TRBJ1-6; cdr3_nt: TGTGCCTGGAACCGGGGGGGATCACCCCTCCACTTT; cdr3_aa: CAWNRGGSPLHF
clone_size: NA; v_call: TRBV7-2; d_call: NA; j_call: TRBJ2-7; cdr3_nt: TGTGCCAGCAGCTTCCTAGGAGACTACGAGCAGTACTTC; cdr3_aa: CASSFLGDYEQYF
clone_size: NA; v_call: TRBV2; d_call: TRBD2; j_call: TRBJ2-5; cdr3_nt: TGTGCCAGCAGTGAGGGGACTAGCGCCTCACAAGAGACCCAGTACTTC; cdr3_aa: CASSEGTSASQETQYF
clone_size: NA; v_call: TRBV27; d_call: NA; j_call: TRBJ2-1; cdr3_nt: TGTGCCAGCAGTTTGTTCGGGACAAGGGTCTACAATGAGCAGTTCTTC; cdr3_aa: CASSLFGTRVYNEQFF
clone_size: NA; v_call: TRBV27; d_call: NA; j_call: TRBJ2-2; cdr3_nt: TGTGCCAGCAGTTTATCGAACACCGGGGAGCTGTTTTTT; cdr3_aa: CASSLSNTGELFF
clone_size: NA; v_call: TRBV6-6; d_call: NA; j_call: TRBJ2-2; cdr3_nt: TGTGCCAGCAGGAGGGAGAACACCGGGGAGCTGTTTTTT; cdr3_aa: CASRRENTGELFF
clone_size: NA; v_call: TRBV7-8; d_call: TRBD1; j_call: TRBJ1-2; cdr3_nt: TGTGCCAGCAGCAAGGGGGCAGGGGGCCACTATGGCTACACCTTC; cdr3_aa: CASSKGAGGHYGYTF
clone_size: NA; v_call: TRBV5-4; d_call: TRBD1; j_call: TRBJ1-1; cdr3_nt: TGTGCCAGCAGCGAGACAGGGGTTGGCACTGAAGCTTTCTTT; cdr3_aa: CASSETGVGTEAFF
clone_size: NA; v_call: TRBV14; d_call: TRBD2; j_call: TRBJ2-1; cdr3_nt: TGTGCCAGCAGCCAAATCGGGAGGTACAATGAGCAGTTCTTC; cdr3_aa: CASSQIGRYNEQFF
clone_size: NA; v_call: TRBV7-2; d_call: NA; j_call: TRBJ1-6; cdr3_nt: TGTGCCAGCAGCTTAGGTGGGGGGGTCGGGGGTCCTAATTCACCCCTCCACTTT; cdr3_aa: CASSLGGGVGGPNSPLHF
clone_size: NA; v_call: TRBV24-1; d_call: TRBD1; j_call: TRBJ2-2; cdr3_nt: TGTGCCACCAGTGAGCGCGGGACAGGGCTTCACACCGGGGAGCTGTTTTTT; cdr3_aa: CATSERGTGLHTGELFF
clone_size: NA; v_call: TRBV5-8; d_call: NA; j_call: TRBJ2-5; cdr3_nt: TGTGCCAGCAGCTTGTCGGTTGAGGGTTCGACTTTTTTAGGGGAGACCCAGTACTTC; cdr3_aa: CASSLSVEGSTFLGETQYF
clone_size: NA; v_call: TRBV5-6; d_call: TRBD1; j_call: TRBJ2-5; cdr3_nt: TGTGCCAGCAGCTTACAGGGGAGAGAGACCCAGTACTTC; cdr3_aa: CASSLQGRETQYF
clone_size: NA; v_call: TRBV19; d_call: NA; j_call: TRBJ1-6; cdr3_nt: TGTGCCAGTAGTAGCGGTCCCACAGGGATTCATTCACCCCTCCACTTT; cdr3_aa: CASSSGPTGIHSPLHF
clone_size: NA; v_call: TRBV28; d_call: NA; j_call: TRBJ2-1; cdr3_nt: TGTGCCAGCGGAAGGGGGACCTACAATGAGCAGTTCTTC; cdr3_aa: CASGRGTYNEQFF
clone_size: NA; v_call: TRBV29-1; d_call: NA; j_call: TRBJ1-1; cdr3_nt: TGCAGCGTTGCCCGGGGACCGAACACTGAAGCTTTCTTT; cdr3_aa: CSVARGPNTEAFF
clone_size: NA; v_call: TRBV15; d_call: NA; j_call: TRBJ2-3; cdr3_nt: TGTGCCACCAGCAGAGCGACCCCCACAGATACGCAGTATTTT; cdr3_aa: CATSRATPTDTQYF